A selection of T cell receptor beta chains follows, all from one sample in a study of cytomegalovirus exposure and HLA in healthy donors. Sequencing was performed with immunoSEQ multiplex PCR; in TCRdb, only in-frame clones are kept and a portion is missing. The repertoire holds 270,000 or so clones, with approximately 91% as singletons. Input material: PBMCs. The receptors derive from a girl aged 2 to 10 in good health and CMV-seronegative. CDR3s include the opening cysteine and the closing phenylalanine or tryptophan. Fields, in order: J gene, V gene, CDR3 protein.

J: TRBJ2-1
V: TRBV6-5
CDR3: CASRSTGKSYNEQFF

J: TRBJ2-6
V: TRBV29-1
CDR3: CSVFEGSGANVLTF

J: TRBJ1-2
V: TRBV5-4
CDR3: CASSLAGVPNYGYTF

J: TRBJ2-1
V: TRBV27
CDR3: CASSSLAGVLYNEQFF

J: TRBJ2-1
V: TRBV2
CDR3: CASSESSSGRATEQFF

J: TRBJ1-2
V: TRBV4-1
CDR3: CASSQLRGLYGYTF

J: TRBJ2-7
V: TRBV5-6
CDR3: CASRERLAGPYEQYF

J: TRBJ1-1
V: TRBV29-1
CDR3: CSVGQGLTEAFF

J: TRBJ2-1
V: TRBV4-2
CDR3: CASSPQGRETDEQFF

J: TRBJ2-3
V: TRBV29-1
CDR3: CSAGGTSGGAKDTQYF

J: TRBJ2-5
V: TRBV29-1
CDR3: CSVGVYGGEETQYF

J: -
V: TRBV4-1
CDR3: CASSRWRGYEQYF

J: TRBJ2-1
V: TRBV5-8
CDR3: CASSRTSGSRYTNEQFF

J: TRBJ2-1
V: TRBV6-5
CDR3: CASRRAGVDYNEQFF

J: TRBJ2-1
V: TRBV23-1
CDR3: CASSQSLAGGSSYNEQFF

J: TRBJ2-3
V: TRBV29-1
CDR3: CSVDLRGHLERDTQYF

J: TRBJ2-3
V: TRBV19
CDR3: CASSIIPSSGTDTQYF

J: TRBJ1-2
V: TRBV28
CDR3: CASSLYFGGQDGYTF

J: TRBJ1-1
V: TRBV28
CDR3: CASSLGATEAFF

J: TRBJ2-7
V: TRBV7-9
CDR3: CASSGLWSGGQYEQYF

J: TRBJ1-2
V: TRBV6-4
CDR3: CASSEELANYGYTF

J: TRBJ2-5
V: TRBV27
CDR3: CASSLLAGGEETQYF

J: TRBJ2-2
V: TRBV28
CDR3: CASSFGRGFANTGELFF

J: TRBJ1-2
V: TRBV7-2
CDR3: CASRQTPGQLVGYTF

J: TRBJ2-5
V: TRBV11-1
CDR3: CASSSDSTFGETQYF

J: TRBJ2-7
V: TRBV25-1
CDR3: CASSLDEQYF

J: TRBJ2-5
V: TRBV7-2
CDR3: CASSPRARLAGAYQETQYF

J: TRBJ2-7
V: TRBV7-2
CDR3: CASSLDGRLGAYEQYF

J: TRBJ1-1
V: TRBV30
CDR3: CAWSVRWEATPKEAFF

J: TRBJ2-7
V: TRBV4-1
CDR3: CASSQETSYEQYF

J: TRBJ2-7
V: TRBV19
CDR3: CASSPRTTYEQYF

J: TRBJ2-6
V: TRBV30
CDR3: CAWSLGQKSANVLTF

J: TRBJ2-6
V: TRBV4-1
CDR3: CASSHPPGQQAGANVLTF

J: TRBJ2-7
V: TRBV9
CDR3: CASSPHGLAGGLPYEQYF

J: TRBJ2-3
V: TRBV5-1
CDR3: CASSFTLPSTDTQYF

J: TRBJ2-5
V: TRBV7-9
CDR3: CASSIVTGGRQTQYF

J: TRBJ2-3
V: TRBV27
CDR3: CASSLIPGGSTDTQYF

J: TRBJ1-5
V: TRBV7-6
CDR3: CASSLSRDQPQHF

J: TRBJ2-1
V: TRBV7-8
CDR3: CASSGTGDWEYNEQFF

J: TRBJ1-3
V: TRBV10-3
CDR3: CAISTTREDGNTIYF

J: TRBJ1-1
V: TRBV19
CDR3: CASSSRVAEAFF

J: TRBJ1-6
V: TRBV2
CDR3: CATGRGRSYNSPLHF

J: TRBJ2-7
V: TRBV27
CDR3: CASSFARPRSYEQYF

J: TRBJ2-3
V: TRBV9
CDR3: CASSKGDTQYF

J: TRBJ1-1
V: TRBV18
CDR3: CASSPIIGAGRDRAEAFF

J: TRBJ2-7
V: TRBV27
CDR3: CASSLGLAGLGVYEQYF

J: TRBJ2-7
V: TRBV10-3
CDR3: CAITRQGMYEQYF

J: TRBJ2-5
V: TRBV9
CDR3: CASSAPGLAGGETQYF

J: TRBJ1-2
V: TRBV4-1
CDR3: CASSQVRQGGRIKDYGYTF

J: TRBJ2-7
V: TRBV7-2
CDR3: CASSLERGASYEQYF

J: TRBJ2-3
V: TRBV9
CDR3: CASSVEGGARDTQYF

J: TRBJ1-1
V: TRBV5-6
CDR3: CASSLGGGGEAFF

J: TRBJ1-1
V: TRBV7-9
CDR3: CASSSLTGRDTEAFF

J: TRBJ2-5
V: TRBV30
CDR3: CAWSTLKGDPQETQYF

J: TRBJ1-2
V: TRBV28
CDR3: CASSPPQDFPDGYTF